A single T cell receptor (beta chain) is shown here with its context. This clone was detected only once. The antigen this receptor binds is unknown. Per-nucleotide qualities are absent, and no much larger clonotype sits a single base away. Per the publication, the time point label means: about 28 days (+/-7) after the second vaccine dose. Because spike-specific TCR depth and breadth did not differ between the two schedules, AZD1222 recipients who got a second dose at roughly 4 weeks were pooled with those who got a second dose at roughly 12 weeks. The vaccinee samples were drawn from two UK trials, COV001 and COV002, one of which was a single-blind randomized controlled phase 2/3 trial testing AZD1222 (ChAdOx1 nCoV-19) in healthy adults. For TCRbeta chain sequencing, PBMC samples were collected from trial participants at day 0 and at day 28 after the second dose. This record comes from a study of T cell responses to AZD1222 COVID-19 vaccine (dated by TCRdb to about 2021). Regarding the research as a whole: A total of around 240 trial participants underwent TCR sequencing, of whom 207 had received two doses of AZD1222 and around 25 had received two doses of the MenACWY control vaccine. Trial participants were enrolled by age into 18-55, 56-69 and 70-plus year subgroups, with approximately 160, 26 and 62 TCR-sequenced participants respectively. Study-level results and caveats: CD4 TCRs associated with the vaccine covered the entire spike protein, and the dominant responses were in regions 160-218 and 743-854. Because no day 14 peak-response samples were available, repertoires were characterized only after the peak T cell response. The 56-69-year group was small, and its depth increase did not reach significance, likely because of low power. Most participants were white British and females outnumbered males, and the authors suggested that clonal diversity may have been underestimated. Conclusions about previously exposed vaccinees are limited, since just five or six AZD1222 recipients were seropositive for SARS-CoV-2 at baseline. After two AZD1222 doses, both the breadth and the depth of spike-specific TCRs were significantly higher than at day 0 and than in MenACWY recipients. Epitopes outside the regions mutated in the B.1.351 and B.1.1.7 variants were reportedly recognized by nearly half of the unique spike-specific TCRs.

CDR3 length: 16 amino acids, cysteine to phenylalanine. Left in the record is the CDR3 DNA by itself, 48 bases read in frame from the first base. V is cut by 1 base and J by 4 bases, and the space between the germline ends is 14 bases. From a lookup of the germline V gene, CDR1 and CDR2 are SGHTA and FQGNSA. The CDR3 regions of human TCRbeta chains were analyzed by immunosequencing. The authors processed their data as follows. TCRs in the repertoires were matched against a reference library of SARS-CoV-2-specific TCRs that had been generated with the MIRA antigen-specificity platform. Breadth was defined as the fraction of unique TCRs that were SARS-CoV-2-associated, and depth was defined as the fraction of total T cells that were SARS-CoV-2-associated. Each spike-specific TCR was assigned to its reactive spike region and to a CD4 or CD8 class using the MIRA data. Log10-transformed breadth and depth values were compared by one-way ANOVA with Sidak's multiple comparisons tests. The table comes from immuneACCESS by way of TCRdb, which keeps in-frame sequences with V and J called. Part of the clones is missing from these tables; in studies checked, under half for an unresolved V gene and the rest for unknown reasons. The V and J calls and the clone size are those of that table, but D and trimming were determined from the DNA. The sample table records some 170,000 clones; 94% of these occur just once. 4.5% to 5.5% of the sample is held by the ten biggest clonotypes.

The specimen was peripheral blood, collected 28 days after the second AZD1222 dose. The TCR sequence derives from an adult who received the AZD1222 COVID-19 vaccine. This chain is built from TRBV7-2 and TRBJ1-3; the D gene identity is not certain. The CDR3 region reads CASSLGQRGPGNTIYF. The DNA reads as follows: TGTGCCAGCAGCTTAGGCCAGAGAGGCCCCGGAAACACCATATATTTT.